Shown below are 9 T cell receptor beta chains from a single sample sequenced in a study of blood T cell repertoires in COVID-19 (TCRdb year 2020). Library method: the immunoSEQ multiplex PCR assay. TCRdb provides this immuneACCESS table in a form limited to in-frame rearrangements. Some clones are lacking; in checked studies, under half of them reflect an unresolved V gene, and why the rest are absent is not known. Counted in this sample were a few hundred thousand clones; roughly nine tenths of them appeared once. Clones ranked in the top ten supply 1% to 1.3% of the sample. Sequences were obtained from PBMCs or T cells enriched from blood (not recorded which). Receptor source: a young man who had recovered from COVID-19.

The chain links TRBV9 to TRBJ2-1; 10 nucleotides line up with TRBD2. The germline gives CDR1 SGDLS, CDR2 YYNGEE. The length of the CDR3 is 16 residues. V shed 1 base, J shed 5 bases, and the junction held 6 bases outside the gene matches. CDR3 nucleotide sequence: TGTGCCAGCAGCGTACCTAGCGGGGGAATGGACAATGAGCAGTTCTTC. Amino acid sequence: CASSVPSGGMDNEQFF. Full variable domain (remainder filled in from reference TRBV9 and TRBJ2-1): DSGVTQTPKHLITATGQRVTLRCSPRSGDLSVYWYQQSLDQGLQFLIQYYNGEERAKGNILERFSAQQFPDLHSELNLSSLELGDSALYFCASSVPSGGMDNEQFFGPGTRLTVL.

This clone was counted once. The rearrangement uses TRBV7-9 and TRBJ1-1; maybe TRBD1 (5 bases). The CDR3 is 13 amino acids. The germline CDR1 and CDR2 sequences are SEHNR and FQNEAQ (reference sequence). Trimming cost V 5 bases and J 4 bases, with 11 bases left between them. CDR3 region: CASSHHGGTEAFF. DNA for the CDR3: TGTGCCAGCAGCCACCACGGGGGCACTGAAGCTTTCTTT.

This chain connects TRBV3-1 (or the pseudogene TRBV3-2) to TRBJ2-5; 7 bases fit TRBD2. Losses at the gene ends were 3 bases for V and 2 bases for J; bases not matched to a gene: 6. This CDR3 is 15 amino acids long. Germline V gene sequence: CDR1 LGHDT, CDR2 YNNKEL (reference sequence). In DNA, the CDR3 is TGTGCCAGCAGCCACGGGGGGAGACAGCAAGAGACCCAGTACTTC. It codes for CASSHGGRQQETQYF.

CDR3 amino acids: CASSLDQGMNTGELFF. In nucleotides, the CDR3 is TGTGCCAGCAGCTTGGATCAGGGGATGAACACCGGGGAGCTGTTTTTT. The chain couples TRBV5-4 to TRBJ2-2, with D possibly TRBD1 on 6 matching bases. Per the germline V gene, CDR1 is SGHNT and CDR2 is YYREEE (reference sequence). Trimming stripped 0 bases from V and 1 base from J, with 10 bases between. The CDR3 totals 16 residues.

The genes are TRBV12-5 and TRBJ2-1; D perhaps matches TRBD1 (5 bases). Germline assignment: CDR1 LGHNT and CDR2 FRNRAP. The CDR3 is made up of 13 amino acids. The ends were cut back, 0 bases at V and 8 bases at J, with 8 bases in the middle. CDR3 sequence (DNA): TGTGCTAGTGGTTTGGTAAGGGGCCATGAGCAGTTCTTC. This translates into CASGLVRGHEQFF. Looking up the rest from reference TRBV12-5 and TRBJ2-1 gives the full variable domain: DARVTQTPRHKVTEMGQEVTMRCQPILGHNTVFWYRQTMMQGLELLAYFRNRAPLDDSGMPKDRFSAEMPDATLATLKIQPSEPRDSAVYFCASGLVRGHEQFFGPGTRLTVL.

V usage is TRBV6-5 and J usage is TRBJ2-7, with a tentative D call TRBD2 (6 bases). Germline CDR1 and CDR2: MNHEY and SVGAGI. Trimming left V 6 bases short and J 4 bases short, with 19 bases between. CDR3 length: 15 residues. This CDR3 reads CASSGGRQSAYEQYF. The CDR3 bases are TGTGCCAGCAGCGGGGGTCGGCAATCAGCATACGAGCAGTACTTC.

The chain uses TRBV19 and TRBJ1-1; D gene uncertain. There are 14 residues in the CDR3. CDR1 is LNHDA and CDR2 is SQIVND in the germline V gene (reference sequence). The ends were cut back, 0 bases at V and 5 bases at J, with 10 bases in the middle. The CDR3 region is CASSIELGRTEAFF. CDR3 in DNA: TGTGCCAGTAGTATAGAACTGGGGAGGACTGAAGCTTTCTTT.

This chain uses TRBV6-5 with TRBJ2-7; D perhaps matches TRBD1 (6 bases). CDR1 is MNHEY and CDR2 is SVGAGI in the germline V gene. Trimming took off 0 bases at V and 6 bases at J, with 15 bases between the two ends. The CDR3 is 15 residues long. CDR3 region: CASSYSGQFSSEQYF. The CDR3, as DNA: TGTGCCAGCAGTTACTCGGGACAATTCAGCAGCGAGCAGTACTTC.

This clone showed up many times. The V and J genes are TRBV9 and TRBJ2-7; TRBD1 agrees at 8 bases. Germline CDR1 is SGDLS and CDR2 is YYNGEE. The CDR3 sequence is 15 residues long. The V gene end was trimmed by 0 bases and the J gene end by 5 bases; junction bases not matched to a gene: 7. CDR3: CASSVGQGAYHEQYF. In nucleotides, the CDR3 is TGTGCCAGCAGCGTAGGCCAGGGGGCATATCACGAGCAGTACTTC.